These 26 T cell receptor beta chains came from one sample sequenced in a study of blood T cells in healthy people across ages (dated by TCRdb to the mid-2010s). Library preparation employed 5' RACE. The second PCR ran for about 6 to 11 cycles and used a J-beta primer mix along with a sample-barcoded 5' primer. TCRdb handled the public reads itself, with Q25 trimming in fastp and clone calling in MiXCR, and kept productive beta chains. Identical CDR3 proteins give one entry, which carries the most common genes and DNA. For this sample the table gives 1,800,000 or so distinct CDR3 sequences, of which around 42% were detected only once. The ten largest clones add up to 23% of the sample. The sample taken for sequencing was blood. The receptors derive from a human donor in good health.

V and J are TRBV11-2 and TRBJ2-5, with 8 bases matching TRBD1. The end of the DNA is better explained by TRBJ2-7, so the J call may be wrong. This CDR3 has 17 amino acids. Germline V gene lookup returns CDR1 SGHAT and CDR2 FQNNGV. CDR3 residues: CASSLSAEGDRGYEQYF. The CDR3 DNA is TGTGCCAGCAGCTTATCAGCGGAGGGTGACAGGGGCTACGAGCAGTACTTC.

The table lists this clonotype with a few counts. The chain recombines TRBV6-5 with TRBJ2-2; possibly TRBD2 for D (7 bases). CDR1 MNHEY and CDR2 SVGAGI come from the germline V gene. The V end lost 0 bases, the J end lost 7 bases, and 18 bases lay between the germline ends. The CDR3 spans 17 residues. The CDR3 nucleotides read TGTGCCAGCAGTTACTCCAAAGGCGGGGGCCGGGGCGGGGAGCTGTTTTTT. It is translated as CASSYSKGGGRGGELFF.

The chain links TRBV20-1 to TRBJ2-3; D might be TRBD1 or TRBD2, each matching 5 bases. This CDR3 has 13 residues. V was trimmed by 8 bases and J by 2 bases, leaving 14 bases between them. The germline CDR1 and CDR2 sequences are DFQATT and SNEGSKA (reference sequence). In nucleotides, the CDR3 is TGCAGTTCCTACCCGGGGACCACAGATACGCAGTATTTT. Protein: CSSYPGTTDTQYF.

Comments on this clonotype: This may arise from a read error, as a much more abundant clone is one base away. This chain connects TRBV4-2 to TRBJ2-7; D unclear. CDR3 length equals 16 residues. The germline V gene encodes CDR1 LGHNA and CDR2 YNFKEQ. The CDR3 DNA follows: TGTGCCGGCAGCCAAGATCCCGGGTTTCGAACCTACGAGCAGTACTTC. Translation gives CAGSQDPGFRTYEQYF.

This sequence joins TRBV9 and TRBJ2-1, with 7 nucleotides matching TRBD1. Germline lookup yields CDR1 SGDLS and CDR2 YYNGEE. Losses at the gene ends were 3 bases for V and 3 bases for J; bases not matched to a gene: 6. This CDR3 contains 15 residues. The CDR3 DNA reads TGTGCCAGCAGCGGAGGGACAGATTACTACAATGAGCAGTTCTTC. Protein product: CASSGGTDYYNEQFF.

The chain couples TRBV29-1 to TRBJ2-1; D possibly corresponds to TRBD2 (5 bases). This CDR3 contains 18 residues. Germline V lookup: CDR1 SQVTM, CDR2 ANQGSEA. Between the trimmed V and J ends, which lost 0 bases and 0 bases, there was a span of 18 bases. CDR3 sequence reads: CSVEDHDGKNSSYNEQFF. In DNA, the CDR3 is TGCAGCGTTGAAGATCATGACGGGAAGAACAGCTCCTACAATGAGCAGTTCTTC.

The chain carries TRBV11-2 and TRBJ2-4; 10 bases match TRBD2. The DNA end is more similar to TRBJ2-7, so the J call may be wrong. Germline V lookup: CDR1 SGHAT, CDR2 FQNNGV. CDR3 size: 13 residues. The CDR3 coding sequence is TGTGCCAGCGAAAGGACTAGCGGCTACGAGCAGTACTTC. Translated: CASERTSGYEQYF.

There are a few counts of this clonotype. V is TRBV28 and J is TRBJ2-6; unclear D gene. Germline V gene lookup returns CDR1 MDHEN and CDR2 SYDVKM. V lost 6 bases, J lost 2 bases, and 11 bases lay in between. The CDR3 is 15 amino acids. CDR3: CASSEEVAGANVLTF. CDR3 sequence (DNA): TGTGCCAGCAGCGAAGAGGTGGCTGGGGCCAACGTCCTGACTTTC.

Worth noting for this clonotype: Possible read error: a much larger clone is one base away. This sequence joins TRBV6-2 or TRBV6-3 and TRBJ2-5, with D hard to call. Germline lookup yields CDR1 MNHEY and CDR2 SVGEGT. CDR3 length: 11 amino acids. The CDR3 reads CASRTQETQDF. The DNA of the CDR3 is TGTGCCAGCAGAACCCAAGAGACCCAGGACTTC.

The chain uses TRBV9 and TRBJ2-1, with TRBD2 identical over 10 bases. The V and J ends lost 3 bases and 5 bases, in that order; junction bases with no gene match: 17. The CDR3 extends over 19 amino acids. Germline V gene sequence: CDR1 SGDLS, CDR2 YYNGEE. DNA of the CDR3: TGTGCCAGCAGCGGACTAAATTCGAAAACTAGCGGGGACCACAATGAGCAGTTCTTC. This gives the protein CASSGLNSKTSGDHNEQFF. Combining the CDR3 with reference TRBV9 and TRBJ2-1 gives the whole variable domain DSGVTQTPKHLITATGQRVTLRCSPRSGDLSVYWYQQSLDQGLQFLIQYYNGEERAKGNILERFSAQQFPDLHSELNLSSLELGDSALYFCASSGLNSKTSGDHNEQFFGPGTRLTVL.

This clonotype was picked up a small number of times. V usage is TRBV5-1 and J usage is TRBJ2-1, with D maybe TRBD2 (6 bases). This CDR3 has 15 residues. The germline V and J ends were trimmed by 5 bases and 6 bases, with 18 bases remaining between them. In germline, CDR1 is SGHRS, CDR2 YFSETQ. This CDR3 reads CASSLWGEARNEQFF. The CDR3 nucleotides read TGCGCCAGCAGTTTGTGGGGGGAGGCCCGCAATGAGCAGTTCTTC.

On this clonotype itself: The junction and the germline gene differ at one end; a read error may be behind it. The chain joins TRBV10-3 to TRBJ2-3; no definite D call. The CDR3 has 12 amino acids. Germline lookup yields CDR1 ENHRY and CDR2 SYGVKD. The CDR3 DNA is TGTGCCATCAGGACAATCACAGATACGCGGTATTTT. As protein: CAIRTITDTRYF.

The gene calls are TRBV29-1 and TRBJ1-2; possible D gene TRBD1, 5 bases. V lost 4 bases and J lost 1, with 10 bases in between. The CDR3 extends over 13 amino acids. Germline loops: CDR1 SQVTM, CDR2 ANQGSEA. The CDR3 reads CSVGSRDNYGYTF. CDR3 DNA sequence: TGCAGCGTTGGGAGCAGGGATAACTATGGCTACACCTTC.

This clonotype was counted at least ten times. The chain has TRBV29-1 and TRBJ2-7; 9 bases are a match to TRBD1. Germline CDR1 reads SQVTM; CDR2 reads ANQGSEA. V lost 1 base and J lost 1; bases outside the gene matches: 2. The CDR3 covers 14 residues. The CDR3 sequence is CSVEGTGESYEQYF. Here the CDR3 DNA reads TGCAGCGTTGAAGGGACAGGGGAATCCTACGAGCAGTACTTC.

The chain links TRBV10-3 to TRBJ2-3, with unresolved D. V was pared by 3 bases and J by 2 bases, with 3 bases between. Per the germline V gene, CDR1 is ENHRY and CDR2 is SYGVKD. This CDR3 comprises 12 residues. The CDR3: CAISDPTDTQYF. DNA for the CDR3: TGTGCCATCAGTGACCCCACAGATACGCAGTATTTT.

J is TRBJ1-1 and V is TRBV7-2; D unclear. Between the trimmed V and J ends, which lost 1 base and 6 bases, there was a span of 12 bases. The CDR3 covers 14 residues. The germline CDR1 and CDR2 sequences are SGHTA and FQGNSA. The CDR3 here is CASSLVKERAEAFF. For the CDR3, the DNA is TGTGCCAGCAGCTTAGTCAAGGAGAGGGCTGAAGCTTTCTTT.

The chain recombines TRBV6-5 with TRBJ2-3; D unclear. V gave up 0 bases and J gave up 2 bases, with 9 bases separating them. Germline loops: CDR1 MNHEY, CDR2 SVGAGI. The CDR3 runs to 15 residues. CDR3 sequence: CASSYSPISTDTQYF. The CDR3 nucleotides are TGTGCCAGCAGTTACTCTCCGATCTCCACAGATACGCAGTATTTT.

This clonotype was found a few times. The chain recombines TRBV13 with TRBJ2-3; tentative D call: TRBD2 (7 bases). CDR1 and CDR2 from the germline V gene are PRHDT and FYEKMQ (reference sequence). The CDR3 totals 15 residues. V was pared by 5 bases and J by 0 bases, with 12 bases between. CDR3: CASSTAGASTDTQYF. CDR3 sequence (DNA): TGTGCCAGCAGCACCGCGGGGGCTAGCACAGATACGCAGTATTTT.

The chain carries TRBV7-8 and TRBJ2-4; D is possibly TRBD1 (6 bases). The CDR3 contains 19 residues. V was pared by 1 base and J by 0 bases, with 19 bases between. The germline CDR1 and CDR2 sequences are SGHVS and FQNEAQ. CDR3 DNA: TGTGCCAGCAGCTTAGTCAGGGGAACAGAGGAGCTAGCCAAAAACATTCAGTACTTC. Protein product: CASSLVRGTEELAKNIQYF. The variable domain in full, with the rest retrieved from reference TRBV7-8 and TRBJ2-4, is GAGVSQSPRYKVAKRGQDVALRCDPISGHVSLFWYQQALGQGPEFLTYFQNEAQLDKSGLPSDRFFAERPEGSVSTLKIQRTQQEDSAVYLCASSLVRGTEELAKNIQYFGAGTRLSVL.

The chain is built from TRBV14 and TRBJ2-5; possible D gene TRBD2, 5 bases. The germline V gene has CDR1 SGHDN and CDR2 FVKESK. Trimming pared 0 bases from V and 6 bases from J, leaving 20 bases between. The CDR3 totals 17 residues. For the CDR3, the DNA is TGTGCCAGCAGCCAAGAAGAAGGCCTAGCTTATAGGCAGACCCAGTACTTC. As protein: CASSQEEGLAYRQTQYF.

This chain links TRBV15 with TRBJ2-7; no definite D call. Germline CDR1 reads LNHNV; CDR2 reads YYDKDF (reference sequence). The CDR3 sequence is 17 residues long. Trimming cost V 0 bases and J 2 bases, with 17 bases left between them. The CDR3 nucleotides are TGTGCCACCAGCAGAGATTATGCGCTGAAATCCCCCTACGAGCAGTACTTC. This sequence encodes CATSRDYALKSPYEQYF.

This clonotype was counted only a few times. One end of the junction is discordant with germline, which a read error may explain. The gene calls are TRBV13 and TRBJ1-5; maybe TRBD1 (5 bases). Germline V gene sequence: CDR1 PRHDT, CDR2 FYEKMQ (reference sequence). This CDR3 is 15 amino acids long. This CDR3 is CASSLGVDISVPQHF. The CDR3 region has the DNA TGCGCCAGCAGCTTAGGGGTGGACATCTCCGTACCCCAGCATTTT.

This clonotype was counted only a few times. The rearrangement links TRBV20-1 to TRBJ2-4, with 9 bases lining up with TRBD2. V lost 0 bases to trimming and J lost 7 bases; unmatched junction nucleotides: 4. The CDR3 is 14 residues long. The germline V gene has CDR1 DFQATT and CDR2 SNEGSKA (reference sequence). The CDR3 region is CSARDPGLANIQYF. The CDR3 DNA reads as TGCAGTGCTAGAGACCCAGGACTAGCGAACATTCAGTACTTC.

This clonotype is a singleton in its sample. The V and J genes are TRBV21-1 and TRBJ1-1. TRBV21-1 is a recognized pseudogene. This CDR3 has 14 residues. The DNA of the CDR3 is TGTGCCTGCAGCAAAATGGGATCGGGGACTGAAGCTTTCTTC. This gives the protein CACSKMGSGTEAFF.

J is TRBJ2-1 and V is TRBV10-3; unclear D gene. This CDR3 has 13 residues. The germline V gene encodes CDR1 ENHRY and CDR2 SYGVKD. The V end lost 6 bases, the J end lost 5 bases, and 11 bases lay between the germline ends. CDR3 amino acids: CAIRDSINNEQFF. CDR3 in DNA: TGTGCCATCAGAGACTCAATCAACAATGAGCAGTTCTTC.

The CDR3, as DNA: TGTGCCACCAGGACAGGGCCAACTAATGAAAAACTGTTTTTT. Translation: CATRTGPTNEKLFF. V is TRBV15 and J is TRBJ1-4; 7 bases fit TRBD1. V dropped 6 bases and J dropped 0; count of bases not matched to a gene: 1. Per germline, CDR1 LNHNV and CDR2 YYDKDF (reference sequence). The CDR3 contains 14 residues.